These 26 T cell receptor beta chains were sequenced from one sample in a study of PD-1 blockade in classical Hodgkin lymphoma. TCRdb's table, derived via immunoSEQ multiplex PCR, lists solely in-frame clones and lacks some. The data hold roughly 97,000 clones, with 75% to 90% observed a single time. Autologous stem cell transplantation was followed by relapse in every patient, and brentuximab vedotin exposure varied. The starting material was peripheral blood mononuclear cells (PBMCs), obtained at baseline. The origin of the receptors is a human donor with classical Hodgkin lymphoma.

The chain combines TRBV5-6 with TRBJ2-1; D unclear. Germline V gives CDR1 SGHDT, CDR2 YYEEEE. Trimming took 0 bases from V and 12 from J, leaving 13 bases between them. This CDR3 spans 13 amino acids. The CDR3 loop is CASSLGYSRRQFF. Here the CDR3 DNA reads TGTGCCAGCAGCTTGGGGTACTCCCGGAGGCAGTTCTTC.

CDR3 sequence reads: CASSPQGAYSYEQYF. CDR3 coding DNA: TGTGCCAGCAGCCCACAGGGGGCCTACTCCTACGAGCAGTACTTC. This chain uses TRBV6-6 with TRBJ2-7; 9 nucleotides align to TRBD1. Germline V CDR1 and CDR2: MNHNY, SVGAGI (reference sequence). The CDR3 contains 15 residues. With 6 bases clipped from V and 0 bases from J, the junction kept 6 bases outside the gene matches.

The chain recombines TRBV5-4 with TRBJ1-5; D may be TRBD1 (5 bases). There are 15 residues in the CDR3. Germline CDR1 reads SGHNT; CDR2 reads YYREEE (reference sequence). V gave up 0 bases and J gave up 5 bases, with 12 bases separating them. DNA of the CDR3: TGTGCCAGCAGCTTGGGCGGGGCCCCCCATCAGCCCCAGCATTTT. This translates into CASSLGGAPHQPQHF.

This clone appeared a few times. The chain couples TRBV18 to TRBJ2-7; D gene uncertain. This CDR3 has 15 amino acids. Trimming removed 3 bases at V and 0 bases at J, with 12 bases between. Germline CDR1 reads KGHSH; CDR2 reads LQKENI. The CDR3 region is CASSPGDSISYEQYF. CDR3 in DNA: TGTGCCAGCTCACCTGGGGATTCCATCTCCTACGAGCAGTACTTC.

V usage is TRBV4-1 and J usage is TRBJ2-7, with D perhaps being TRBD1 or TRBD2 (6 bases each). The germline V gene encodes CDR1 MGHRA and CDR2 YSYEKL. The CDR3 is made up of 14 amino acids. Trimming took 4 bases from V and 3 from J, leaving 13 bases between them. This CDR3 is CASSLGRGLYEQYF. The CDR3 nucleotides are TGCGCCAGCAGCCTGGGACGGGGGCTCTACGAGCAGTACTTC.

V usage is TRBV5-1 and J usage is TRBJ1-2, with 7 bases lining up with TRBD1. Per the germline V gene, CDR1 is SGHRS and CDR2 is YFSETQ. The J segment lost 7 bases and the V segment lost 4 bases, leaving 10 bases of the junction unmatched. CDR3 size: 14 residues. CDR3 nucleotide sequence: TGCGCCAGCAGCCGAACAGGGGATGGAGGTGGCTACACCTTC. Protein product: CASSRTGDGGGYTF. The full variable domain, rest sourced from reference TRBV5-1 and TRBJ1-2, is KAGVTQTPRYLIKTRGQQVTLSCSPISGHRSVSWYQQTPGQGLQFLFEYFSETQRNKGNFPGRFSGRQFSNSRSEMNVSTLELGDSALYLCASSRTGDGGGYTFGSGTRLTVV.

The rearrangement links TRBV9 to TRBJ1-4; D gene unclear. The CDR3 sequence is 13 residues long. The germline V gene has CDR1 SGDLS and CDR2 YYNGEE. The V end lost 0 bases, the J end lost 13 bases, and 13 bases lay between the germline ends. The CDR3 sequence: CASSVGVSKALFF. For the CDR3, the DNA is TGTGCCAGCAGCGTAGGGGTGAGCAAGGCACTGTTTTTT.

V usage is TRBV4-2 and J usage is TRBJ1-1; D not resolved. V lost 5 bases and J lost 6, with 13 bases in between. The CDR3 contains 13 residues. Germline V lookup: CDR1 LGHNA, CDR2 YNFKEQ. The chain's CDR3 is CASSSQLYAEAFF. DNA for the CDR3: TGTGCCAGCAGCTCGCAACTTTACGCTGAAGCTTTCTTT.

The J gene is TRBJ2-3, the V gene TRBV19; D gene ambiguous. The CDR3 runs to 12 residues. CDR1 and CDR2 from the germline V gene are LNHDA and SQIVND (reference sequence). The V end lost 4 bases, the J end lost 4 bases, and 6 bases lay between the germline ends. Written as DNA, the CDR3 is TGTGCCAGTAGTAATCTGGCAGATACGCAGTATTTT. Protein sequence: CASSNLADTQYF.

This clone was observed a single time. J is TRBJ2-7 and V is TRBV10-3; 11 bases line up with TRBD2. V shed 6 bases, J shed 3 bases, and the junction held 1 base outside the gene matches. CDR1 ENHRY and CDR2 SYGVKD come from the germline V gene. This CDR3 spans 13 amino acids. The CDR3 bases are TGTGCCATCAGCGGGACTAGCGGCTACGAGCAGTACTTC. This encodes CAISGTSGYEQYF.

J is TRBJ1-1 and V is TRBV6-5; TRBD1 matches at 8 bases. Germline trimming cut 2 bases from V and 10 bases from J; bases unmatched to any gene: 9. Germline V CDR1 and CDR2: MNHEY, SVGAGI. This CDR3 region has 14 residues. This CDR3 reads CASSYTTPRGPAFF. The CDR3 DNA reads TGTGCCAGCAGTTACACCACGCCCAGGGGGCCAGCTTTCTTT.

This clone was found a few times. The chain joins TRBV6-5 to TRBJ1-2, with D possibly being TRBD1 (5 bases). CDR1 is MNHEY and CDR2 is SVGAGI in the germline V gene. V lost 0 bases to trimming and J lost 5 bases, with 10 bases between them. The CDR3 sequence is 14 residues long. This CDR3 is CASSYSGGGYGYTF. Written as DNA, the CDR3 is TGTGCCAGCAGTTACTCGGGGGGAGGGTATGGCTACACCTTC.

The chain links TRBV19 to TRBJ2-5; D unclear. This CDR3 comprises 13 residues. CDR1 is LNHDA and CDR2 is SQIVND in the germline V gene (reference sequence). Trimming left V 3 bases short and J 2 bases short, with 7 bases between. CDR3 nucleotides: TGTGCCAGTAGTATGTCCCCACAAGAGACCCAGTACTTC. As protein: CASSMSPQETQYF.

This clone was recorded a few times. This rearrangement joins TRBV7-2 to TRBJ2-7, with 9 bases fitting TRBD2. This CDR3 contains 15 residues. The germline V gene encodes CDR1 SGHTA and CDR2 FQGNSA. The V and J ends lost 1 base and 3 bases, in that order; junction bases with no gene match: 4. CDR3 nucleotide sequence: TGTGCCAGCAGCTTAGTACTTAGCGGGAGCTACGAGCAGTACTTC. Translation gives CASSLVLSGSYEQYF.

This chain joins TRBV27 and TRBJ2-7, with 11 bases fitting TRBD2. Germline V lookup: CDR1 MNHEY, CDR2 SMNVEV (reference sequence). The CDR3 is 12 amino acids. The trim removed 8 bases at V and 9 bases at J, leaving 6 bases unmatched. CDR3 protein: CASGTSGLRQYF. The CDR3 DNA reads TGTGCCAGCGGGACTAGCGGATTACGGCAGTACTTC.

For this clone: Sequence at one end of the junction differs from germline and may be a read error. This chain uses TRBV7-2 with TRBJ2-3, with 7 bases matching TRBD2. The CDR3 runs 14 residues. The germline V gene has CDR1 SGHTA and CDR2 FQGNSA. The CDR3: CASSLAASTDTQYF. DNA of the CDR3: TGTGCCAGCAGCCTAGCGGCTAGCACAGATACGCAGTATTTT. Based on the CDR3 plus reference TRBV7-2 and TRBJ2-3, the full variable domain is GAGVSQSPSNKVTEKGKDVELRCDPISGHTALYWYRQSLGQGLEFLIYFQGNSAPDKSGLPSDRFSAERTGGSVSTLTIQRTQQEDSAVYLCASSLAASTDTQYFGPGTRLTVL.

This chain links TRBV11-2 with TRBJ2-7; 7 bases match TRBD1. This CDR3 has 14 amino acids. Trimming removed 4 bases from V and 3 bases from J; junction bases left unmatched: 6. Germline CDR1 SGHAT, CDR2 FQNNGV. The CDR3 loop reads CASSSRDSNYEQYF. DNA for the CDR3: TGTGCCAGCAGCTCCCGGGACAGTAACTACGAGCAGTACTTC.

The chain carries TRBV5-6 and TRBJ1-2, with TRBD1 as a possible D gene (6 bases). The CDR3 covers 16 residues. The germline gives CDR1 SGHDT, CDR2 YYEEEE. Trimming shortened V by 4 bases and J by 2 bases, and 18 bases separated the two germline ends. The CDR3 region is CASSPQGRYSNYGYTF. The CDR3 DNA sequence: TGTGCCAGCAGCCCTCAGGGGAGGTATAGCAACTATGGCTACACCTTC.

This rearrangement joins TRBV7-3 to TRBJ2-1; the match to TRBD2 covers 9 bases. The junction had 11 bases not matched to a gene; V was cut back by 5 bases and J by 9 bases. CDR3 length equals 15 residues. From germline, CDR1 is SGHTA and CDR2 FQGTGA. The CDR3 DNA reads as TGTGCCAGCAGCCAGGCAGGGACTAGCTCCCGTGAGCAGTTCTTC. Translated: CASSQAGTSSREQFF.

The rearrangement links TRBV19 to TRBJ2-3, with D perhaps TRBD1 (7 bases). V gave up 4 bases and J gave up 4 bases, with 21 bases separating them. The CDR3 loop spans 17 amino acids. CDR1 is LNHDA and CDR2 is SQIVND in the germline V gene (reference sequence). The CDR3 DNA follows: TGTGCCAGTAGTACCGCGGGTGCACCCAGGGGGGCAGATACGCAGTATTTT. This gives the protein CASSTAGAPRGADTQYF.

The chain couples TRBV5-1 to TRBJ2-3; maybe TRBD2 (7 bases). Trimming cost V 4 bases and J 4 bases, with 16 bases left between them. This CDR3 is 15 amino acids long. In germline, CDR1 is SGHRS, CDR2 YFSETQ. The CDR3 DNA reads TGCGCCAGCAGCCCCGGACTAGAGGGGGCAGATACGCAGTATTTT. It yields the protein CASSPGLEGADTQYF.

This rearrangement joins TRBV6-5 to TRBJ2-2, with 9 bases identical to TRBD1. This CDR3 has 15 residues. The V gene end was trimmed by 6 bases and the J gene end by 6 bases; junction bases not matched to a gene: 8. Per germline, CDR1 MNHEY and CDR2 SVGAGI. The CDR3 DNA follows: TGTGCCAGCAGACCGACAGGGGGAGGTTCCGGGGAGCTGTTTTTT. It encodes CASRPTGGGSGELFF.

This chain joins TRBV30 and TRBJ2-3, with a possible D match to TRBD2 (6 bases). This CDR3 spans 12 amino acids. The germline V gene has CDR1 GTSNPN and CDR2 SVGIG (reference sequence). Trimming pared 5 bases from V and 9 bases from J, leaving 15 bases between. This chain's CDR3 is CAWEVASVTQYF. Here the CDR3 DNA reads TGTGCCTGGGAGGTGGCTAGCGTAACGCAGTATTTT.

V usage is TRBV18 and J usage is TRBJ1-1; no definite D call. The germline V gene has CDR1 KGHSH and CDR2 LQKENI. V was cut by 2 bases and J by 2 bases, with 15 bases left in between. There are 16 residues in the CDR3. CDR3 residues: CASSPGMQQFNTEAFF. For the CDR3, the DNA is TGTGCCAGCTCACCAGGCATGCAACAGTTTAACACTGAAGCTTTCTTT. The variable domain in full, with the rest retrieved from reference TRBV18 and TRBJ1-1, is NAGVMQNPRHLVRRRGQEARLRCSPMKGHSHVYWYRQLPEEGLKFMVYLQKENIIDESGMPKERFSAEFPKEGPSILRIQQVVRGDSAAYFCASSPGMQQFNTEAFFGQGTRLTVV.

In its sample, this clone was seen a few times. The V gene is TRBV21-1, the J gene TRBJ2-1; TRBD2 was called by the table and not checked on the DNA. TRBV21-1 counts as a pseudogene. The CDR3 contains 14 residues. In DNA form, the CDR3 reads TGTGCCACCCCCATCCGGAGGGGTAGGAATGAGCAGTTCTTC. This translates into CATPIRRGRNEQFF.

V gene TRBV11-2 combines with J gene TRBJ2-6; D may be TRBD2 (5 bases). The CDR3 is 18 amino acids. Germline values: CDR1 SGHAT, CDR2 FQNNGV. Trimming pared 4 bases from V and 1 base from J, leaving 17 bases between. CDR3 coding DNA: TGTGCCAGCAGCTCACGACGGACTCCAACGTCTGGGGCCAACGTCCTGACTTTC. Its protein product is CASSSRRTPTSGANVLTF.